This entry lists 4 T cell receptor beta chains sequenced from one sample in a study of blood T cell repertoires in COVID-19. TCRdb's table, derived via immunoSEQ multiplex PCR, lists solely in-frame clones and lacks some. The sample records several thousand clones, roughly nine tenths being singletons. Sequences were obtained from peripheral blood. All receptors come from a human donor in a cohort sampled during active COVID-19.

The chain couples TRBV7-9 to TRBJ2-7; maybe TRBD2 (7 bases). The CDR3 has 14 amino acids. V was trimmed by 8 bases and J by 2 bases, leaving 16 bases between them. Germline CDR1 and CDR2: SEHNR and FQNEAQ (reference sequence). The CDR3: CASYEDGGPYEQYF. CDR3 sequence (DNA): TGTGCCAGCTATGAGGACGGGGGGCCCTACGAGCAGTACTTC.

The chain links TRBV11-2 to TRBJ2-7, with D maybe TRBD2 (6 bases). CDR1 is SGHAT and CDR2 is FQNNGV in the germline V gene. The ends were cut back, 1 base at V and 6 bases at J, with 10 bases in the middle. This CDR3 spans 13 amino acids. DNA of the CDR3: TGTGCCAGCAGCTTAGGACTAGTTCCCGAGCAGTACTTC. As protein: CASSLGLVPEQYF. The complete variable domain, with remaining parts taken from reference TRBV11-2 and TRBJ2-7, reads EAGVAQSPRYKIIEKRQSVAFWCNPISGHATLYWYQQILGQGPKLLIQFQNNGVVDDSQLPKDRFSAERLKGVDSTLKIQPAKLEDSAVYLCASSLGLVPEQYFGPGTRLTVT.

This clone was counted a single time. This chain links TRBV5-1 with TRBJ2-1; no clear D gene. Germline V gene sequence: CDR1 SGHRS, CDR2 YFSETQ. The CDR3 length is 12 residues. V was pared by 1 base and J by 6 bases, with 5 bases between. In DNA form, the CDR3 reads TGCGCCAGCAGCTTGTCTAGCAATGAGCAGTTCTTC. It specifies CASSLSSNEQFF.

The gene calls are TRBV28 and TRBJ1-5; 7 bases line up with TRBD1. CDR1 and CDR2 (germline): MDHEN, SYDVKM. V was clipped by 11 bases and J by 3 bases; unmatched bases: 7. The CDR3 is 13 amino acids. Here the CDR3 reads CALTTGFNQPQHF. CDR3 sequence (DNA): TGTGCCCTCACGACAGGGTTCAATCAGCCCCAGCATTTT.